The T cell receptor (beta chain) described here comes from a study of response to subunit inactivated influenza vaccine (dated by TCRdb to the late 2010s). Notes on the research overall: Deep quantitative profiling of the T cell receptor repertoire was used in the study to follow responses to a trivalent subunit inactivated influenza vaccine. What the study reported, not specific to this receptor: The authors proposed that each seasonal influenza vaccination may bring in only a limited number of new T cells.

Library creation used RT-PCR. Sequencing relied on an Illumina HiSeq 2500. TCRdb handled the public reads itself, with Q25 trimming in fastp and clone calling in MiXCR, and kept productive beta chains. Records with the same CDR3 protein are collapsed into one entry carrying the most frequent genes and DNA. Counted in this sample were hundreds of thousands of distinct CDR3 sequences; approximately 7.6% of them appeared once. Clones ranked in the top ten supply roughly 13% of the sample. This clonotype was recorded at least ten times. Its antigen remains unidentified. No base quality values were provided; no much bigger clone lies one nucleotide off. V is reduced by 4 bases and J by 0 bases, leaving a spacing of 13 bases between them. The CDR3 numbers 16 residues from cysteine through phenylalanine. Of all the DNA, just the CDR3 is kept, 48 bases in frame from base 1. Based on the germline V gene, the CDR1 and CDR2 sequences are LGHNA and YSLEER.

The chain was built from TRBV4-3 and TRBJ2-1, with the D gene not confidently named. The starting material was PBMCs from blood, obtained roughly 24 months after vaccination. The sequence came from a man between 50 and 75 years old who received an inactivated influenza vaccine. Donor details come from another sample of the same person, matched by shared clones. The nucleotides read TGCGCCAGCAGCCCGACCCCCTCGGGCTCCTACAATGAGCAGTTCTTC. Translation gives CASSPTPSGSYNEQFF.